One sample yielded the 12 T cell receptor beta chains listed below, sequenced in a study of shared clonotypes between healthy human individuals. Sequencing used immunoSEQ multiplex PCR; TCRdb keeps in-frame clones, though not all of them. This sample carries more than 600,000 clones, about 91% of them seen once, and the ten largest clones take approximately 22%. Naive CD8 cells were CD45RO-negative, positively selected for CCR7, excluding terminally differentiated effector memory CD45RA+ cells. The source material was naive CD8+ T cells sorted from blood. The origin of the receptors is a man aged 25 to 40 in good health.

This rearrangement joins TRBV15 to TRBJ1-4, with a weak D call TRBD1 (6 bases). The germline gives CDR1 LNHNV, CDR2 YYDKDF (reference sequence). Deletions cut 1 base from V and 0 bases from J, with 9 bases between. The CDR3 covers 16 residues. This CDR3 is CATSRARGATNEKLFF. Written as DNA, the CDR3 is TGTGCCACCAGCAGAGCCAGGGGCGCAACTAATGAAAAACTGTTTTTT.

V usage is TRBV6-4 and J usage is TRBJ1-2; 7 bases match TRBD1. The germline V gene encodes CDR1 MRHNA and CDR2 SNTAGT. The CDR3 consists of 15 residues. J gave up 2 bases and V 2 bases, and 5 bases lay outside the gene matches. The CDR3 is CASSDHGQDNYGYTF. The CDR3 DNA reads as TGTGCCAGCAGTGACCATGGACAGGACAACTATGGCTACACCTTC.

The V and J genes are TRBV9 and TRBJ1-1; D unresolved. CDR3 length: 13 amino acids. The V end was cut by 0 bases, the J end by 1 base, with 4 bases between. Germline values: CDR1 SGDLS, CDR2 YYNGEE. The CDR3 DNA sequence: TGTGCCAGCAGCGTAGCGACGAACACTGAAGCTTTCTTT. As protein: CASSVATNTEAFF. The full variable domain, in which reference TRBV9 and TRBJ1-1 provide the parts outside the CDR3, is DSGVTQTPKHLITATGQRVTLRCSPRSGDLSVYWYQQSLDQGLQFLIQYYNGEERAKGNILERFSAQQFPDLHSELNLSSLELGDSALYFCASSVATNTEAFFGQGTRLTVV.

This chain joins TRBV11-2 and TRBJ1-1, with D uncertain. The CDR3 consists of 14 residues. Germline loops: CDR1 SGHAT, CDR2 FQNNGV. The V end lost 3 bases, the J end lost 4 bases, and 12 bases lay between the germline ends. CDR3 DNA: TGTGCCAGCAGCTTCGGAGCGGGGTTCACTGAAGCTTTCTTT. It encodes CASSFGAGFTEAFF. Together with reference TRBV11-2 and TRBJ1-1, the CDR3 gives the full variable domain: EAGVAQSPRYKIIEKRQSVAFWCNPISGHATLYWYQQILGQGPKLLIQFQNNGVVDDSQLPKDRFSAERLKGVDSTLKIQPAKLEDSAVYLCASSFGAGFTEAFFGQGTRLTVV.

CDR3 coding DNA: TGTGCCAGCAGTTACTCCGGGGATGTTTCTAACGAAGCTTTCTTT. Translating it yields CASSYSGDVSNEAFF. The rearrangement joins TRBV6-5 to TRBJ1-1; D unresolved. CDR3 length equals 15 residues. Germline lookup yields CDR1 MNHEY and CDR2 SVGAGI. V gave up 0 bases and J gave up 8 bases, with 16 bases separating them.

V gene TRBV4-2 combines with J gene TRBJ2-7, with 7 nucleotides matching TRBD1. Germline V gene sequence: CDR1 LGHNA, CDR2 YNFKEQ. CDR3 size: 15 residues. The V segment lost 4 bases and the J segment 5 bases; nucleotides outside the gene matches: 11. This CDR3 reads CASSPTLGQIDEQYF. Written as DNA, the CDR3 is TGTGCCAGCAGCCCCACGTTGGGACAGATAGACGAGCAGTACTTC.

This clone was observed once. The V and J genes are TRBV4-2 and TRBJ2-7; 9 positions match TRBD1. CDR1 and CDR2 (germline): LGHNA, YNFKEQ. Trimming removed 0 bases from V and 3 bases from J; junction bases left unmatched: 3. There are 15 residues in the CDR3. The DNA for the CDR3 is TGTGCCAGCAGCCAAGATATGGGACAGGGCTACGAGCAGTACTTC. Protein sequence: CASSQDMGQGYEQYF.

This chain connects TRBV4-3 to TRBJ2-2, with D hard to call. The CDR3 spans 13 residues. V was shortened by 8 bases and J by 3 bases, with 10 bases between the two germline ends. The V gene's germline CDR1 is LGHNA and CDR2 YSLEER. The CDR3 coding sequence is TGCGCCAGCGAGTTTAGTGACACCGGGGAGCTGTTTTTT. Its protein product is CASEFSDTGELFF.

Many counts were recorded for this clone. The identical CDR3 is also encoded by other nucleotide sequences in the sample. The gene calls are TRBV6-6 and TRBJ1-1; D remains ambiguous. Deletions cut 0 bases from V and 5 bases from J, with 4 bases between. This CDR3 spans 12 amino acids. CDR1 is MNHNY and CDR2 is SVGAGI in the germline V gene (reference sequence). CDR3: CASSYSQTEAFF. CDR3 nucleotide sequence: TGTGCCAGCAGTTACTCGCAAACTGAAGCTTTCTTT.

The rearrangement links TRBV7-9 to TRBJ2-3; the match to TRBD2 covers 9 bases. CDR1 and CDR2 (germline): SEHNR, FQNEAQ (reference sequence). This CDR3 comprises 17 residues. Unmatched junction bases numbered 18, after V lost 10 bases and J lost 4 bases. The CDR3 here is CATRNSGSRLGADTQYF. CDR3 DNA sequence: TGTGCCACAAGGAATAGCGGGAGCAGGCTGGGGGCAGATACGCAGTATTTT.

This clone was picked up one time. The chain combines TRBV29-1 with TRBJ2-1; either TRBD1 or TRBD2 may supply D (5 bases each). Deletions cut 3 bases from V and 0 bases from J, with 12 bases between. Germline V gene sequence: CDR1 SQVTM, CDR2 ANQGSEA. This CDR3 comprises 15 residues. The CDR3 is CSVESRGSSYNEQFF. The CDR3 bases are TGCAGCGTTGAGTCCCGGGGCAGCTCCTACAATGAGCAGTTCTTC.

The rearrangement joins TRBV7-2 to TRBJ2-1; D remains ambiguous. This CDR3 region has 14 residues. V lost 3 bases and J lost 4, with 10 bases in between. The V gene's germline CDR1 is SGHTA and CDR2 FQGNSA. CDR3 bases: TGTGCCAGCAGCTTGCTACAACGATACAATGAGCAGTTCTTC. Amino acids: CASSLLQRYNEQFF.